Below, one T cell receptor (beta chain) is given with its context. What antigen it recognizes has not been identified. Within one base of it there is no much larger clone, and no base qualities were kept. This specimen belongs to a study of shared clonotypes between healthy human individuals (TCRdb year 2020). A note on the overall study: The cohort comprised a couple of women and three men aged 18 to 49 years. Blood TCR repertoires of five healthy adults were deeply sequenced to estimate repertoire size and the extent of clonotype sharing between individuals. Different laboratories and diverse techniques were used to prepare libraries and sequence TCR repertoires, to increase sequencing depth and limit assay-specific biases. Leukapheresis yielded between about 0.94 and 8.9 billion PBMCs per donor. Broader findings and caveats from the paper: Because the study included only a small number of donors, the genetic and exposure-history diversity represented was limited. Sampling was limited to blood, and TCR repertoires in tissue likely differ from TCR repertoires in blood. Pairwise subsampling indicated that sequencing depth was expected to affect the degree of clonotype sharing among donors.

CDR1 and CDR2 were assigned from the germline V gene as LGHNA and YNFKEQ. V loses 0 bases of germline sequence and J loses 0 bases, and the interval between the two ends is 7 bases. Spanning cysteine to phenylalanine, the CDR3 consists of 15 amino acids. Just the 45-base CDR3 DNA is kept, in frame starting at base 1. Donors were healthy HIV-negative adults with no recently reported acute infections or vaccinations. All donors were Caucasian adults living in Nashville, Tennessee, USA. For unsorted samples, roughly 90 million PBMCs were counted, and genomic DNA was extracted using the QIAamp DNA Blood Mini kit. Blood was collected by leukapheresis, and PBMCs were isolated by Ficoll-Histopaque density gradient centrifugation and then cryopreserved in liquid nitrogen vapor phase. TCR CDR3 regions were amplified from genomic DNA by multiplex PCR using the deep immunoSEQ assay. Genomic DNA extracted from each cell subset was distributed evenly over all wells of several immunoSEQ 96-well plates, and each plate served as one replicate. For unsorted PBMC, about 270 ng of genomic DNA, equivalent to around 30,000 T cell genomes, went into each replicate PCR. Ten immunoSEQ deep assay plates were used to sequence unsorted PBMC genomic DNA. Purified libraries were measured with a Qubit 3.0 fluorometer, size-checked on a Bioanalyzer 2100, and measured again with the KAPA Library Quantification kit. Every immunoSEQ 96-well plate was sequenced on a separate single-read 150-cycle Illumina NextSeq 550 flow cell. The original pipeline was this. Because only junctional sequences without quality scores were contained in the immunoSEQ output, filtering matching that applied to full-length reads could not be performed. To assign V/J genes and CDR3, sequences were annotated against IMGT germline references using PyIR, a Python wrapper for IgBLAST v1.9. Reads were filtered out if the reads had weak V/J assignments (E-value above 1e-6), no CDR3, stop codons, out-of-frame junctions, or ambiguous translated residues. A V3J clonotype was defined by an identical inferred V gene, J gene, and CDR3 amino acid sequence. Percentage overlap between repertoires was calculated by dividing the number of shared unique clonotypes by the size of the smaller repertoire. Three approaches were used to assess repertoire richness: RTK rarefaction, the Chao1 estimator, and Recon v2.1 estimates of unobserved clonotypes. TCRdb's version of the immuneACCESS table is confined to in-frame rearrangements and falls short of the full clone set. An unresolved V gene accounts for under half of the shortfall where checked; the remainder is of unknown origin. V and J calls and clone size are those listed in that table; D and trimming were worked out from the DNA. The sample table lists about 470,000 clones, around 75% of them with a count of one. The ten largest make up approximately 13% of the sample.

The TCR comes from a woman between 40 and 50 years old in good health. Some clones in this sample may be carry-over from other donors' samples. In this chain, TRBV4-2 is recombined with TRBJ2-3; the D gene cannot be resolved beyond TRBD1 or TRBD2, each matching 5 bases. The material sequenced was PBMCs. The CDR3 region has the sequence CASSQEGVSTDTQYF. The sequenced DNA is TGTGCCAGCAGCCAAGAGGGGGTTAGCACAGATACGCAGTATTTT.